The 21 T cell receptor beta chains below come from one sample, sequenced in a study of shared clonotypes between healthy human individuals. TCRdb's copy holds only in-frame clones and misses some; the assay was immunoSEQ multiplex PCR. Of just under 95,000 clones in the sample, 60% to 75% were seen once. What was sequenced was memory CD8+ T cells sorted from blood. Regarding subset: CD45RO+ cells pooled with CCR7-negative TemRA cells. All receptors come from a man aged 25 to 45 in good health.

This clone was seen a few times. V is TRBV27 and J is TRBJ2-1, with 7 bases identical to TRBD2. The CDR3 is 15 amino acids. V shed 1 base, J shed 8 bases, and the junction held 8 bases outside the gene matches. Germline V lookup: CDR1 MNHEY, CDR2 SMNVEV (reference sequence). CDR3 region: CASSLYKGRADEQFF. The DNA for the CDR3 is TGTGCCAGCAGTTTATACAAAGGGAGGGCCGATGAGCAGTTCTTC.

Here the CDR3 DNA reads TGTGCCAGCAGTTCGACAGCGTCTAACTATGGCTACACCTTC. Residues: CASSSTASNYGYTF. The V gene is TRBV11-2, the J gene TRBJ1-2; a weak D match, TRBD1 (5 bases). The CDR3 has 14 residues. The V end was cut by 6 bases, the J end by 0 bases, with 11 bases between. Germline V lookup: CDR1 SGHAT, CDR2 FQNNGV.

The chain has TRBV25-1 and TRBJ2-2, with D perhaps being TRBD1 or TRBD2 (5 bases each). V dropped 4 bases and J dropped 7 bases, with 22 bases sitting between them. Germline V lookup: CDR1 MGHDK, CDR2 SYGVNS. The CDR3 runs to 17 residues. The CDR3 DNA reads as TGTGCCAGCAGTGGAACACCTCCGGGACGGCCCGGCGGGGAGCTGTTTTTT. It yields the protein CASSGTPPGRPGGELFF.

CDR3 in amino acids: CASSGHRRDYGYTF. The CDR3 DNA is TGTGCCAGCAGTGGCCACAGGCGAGACTATGGCTACACCTTC. The rearrangement links TRBV28 to TRBJ1-2; D is possibly TRBD1 (5 bases). The CDR3 totals 14 residues. In germline, CDR1 is MDHEN, CDR2 SYDVKM. The V gene lost 5 bases and the J gene lost 3 bases, with 13 bases spanning the gap.

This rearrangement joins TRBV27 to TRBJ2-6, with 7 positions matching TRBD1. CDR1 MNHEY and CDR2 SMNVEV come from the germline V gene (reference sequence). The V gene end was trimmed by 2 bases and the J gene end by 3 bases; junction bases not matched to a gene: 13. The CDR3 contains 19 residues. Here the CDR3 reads CASSLLGTVAQGGANVLTF. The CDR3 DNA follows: TGTGCCAGCAGTTTACTCGGGACAGTCGCCCAGGGTGGGGCCAACGTCCTGACTTTC.

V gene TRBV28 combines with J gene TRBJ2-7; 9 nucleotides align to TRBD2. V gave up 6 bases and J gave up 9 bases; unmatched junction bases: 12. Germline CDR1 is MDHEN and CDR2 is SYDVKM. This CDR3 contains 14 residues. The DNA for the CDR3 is TGTGCCAGCAGCCCCTTGAGTAGCGGGAGTCGGCAGTACTTC. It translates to CASSPLSSGSRQYF.

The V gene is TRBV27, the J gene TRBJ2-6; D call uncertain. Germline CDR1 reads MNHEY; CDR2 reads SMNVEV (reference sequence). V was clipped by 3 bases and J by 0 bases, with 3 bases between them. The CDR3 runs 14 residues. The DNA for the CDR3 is TGTGCCAGCAGTTTTCTCTCTGGGGCCAACGTCCTGACTTTC. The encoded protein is CASSFLSGANVLTF.

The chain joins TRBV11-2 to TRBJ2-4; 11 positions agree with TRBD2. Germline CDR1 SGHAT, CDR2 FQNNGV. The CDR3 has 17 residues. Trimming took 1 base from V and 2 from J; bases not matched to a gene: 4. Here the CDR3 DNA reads TGTGCCAGCAGCTTAGGCTCTAGCGGGAGGACCAAAAACATTCAGTACTTC. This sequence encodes CASSLGSSGRTKNIQYF.

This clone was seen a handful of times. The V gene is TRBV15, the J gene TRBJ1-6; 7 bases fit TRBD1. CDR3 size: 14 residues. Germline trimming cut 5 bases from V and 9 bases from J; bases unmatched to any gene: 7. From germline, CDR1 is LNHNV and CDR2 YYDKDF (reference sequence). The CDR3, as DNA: TGTGCCACCAGCTCCGGGGACAGTTCTTCACCCCTCCACTTT. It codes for CATSSGDSSSPLHF.

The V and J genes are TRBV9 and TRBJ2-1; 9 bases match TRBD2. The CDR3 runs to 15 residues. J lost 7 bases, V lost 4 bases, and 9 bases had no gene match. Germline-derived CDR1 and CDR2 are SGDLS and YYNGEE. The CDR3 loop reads CASSPGSGRINEQFF. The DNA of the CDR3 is TGTGCCAGCAGCCCAGGCAGCGGGAGGATAAATGAGCAGTTCTTC.

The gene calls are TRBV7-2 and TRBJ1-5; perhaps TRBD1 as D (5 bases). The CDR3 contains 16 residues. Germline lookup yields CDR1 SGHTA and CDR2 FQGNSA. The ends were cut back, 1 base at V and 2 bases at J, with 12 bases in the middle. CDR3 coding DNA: TGTGCCAGCAGCTTAGGGGAGGGGTTGGGCAATCAGCCCCAGCATTTT. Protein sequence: CASSLGEGLGNQPQHF. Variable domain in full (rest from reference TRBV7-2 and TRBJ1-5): GAGVSQSPSNKVTEKGKDVELRCDPISGHTALYWYRQSLGQGLEFLIYFQGNSAPDKSGLPSDRFSAERTGGSVSTLTIQRTQQEDSAVYLCASSLGEGLGNQPQHFGDGTRLSIL.

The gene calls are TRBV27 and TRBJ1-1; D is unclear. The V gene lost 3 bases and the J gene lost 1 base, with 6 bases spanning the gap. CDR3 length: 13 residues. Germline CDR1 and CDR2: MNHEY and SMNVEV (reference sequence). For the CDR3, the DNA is TGTGCCAGCAGTTTTAGTTGGAACACTGAAGCTTTCTTT. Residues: CASSFSWNTEAFF.

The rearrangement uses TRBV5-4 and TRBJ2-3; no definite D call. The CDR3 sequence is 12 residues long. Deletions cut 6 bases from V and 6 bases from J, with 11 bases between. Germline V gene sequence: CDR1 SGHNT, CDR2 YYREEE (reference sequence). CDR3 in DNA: TGTGCCAGCACAAAACCTCGTGATACGCAGTATTTT. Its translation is CASTKPRDTQYF.

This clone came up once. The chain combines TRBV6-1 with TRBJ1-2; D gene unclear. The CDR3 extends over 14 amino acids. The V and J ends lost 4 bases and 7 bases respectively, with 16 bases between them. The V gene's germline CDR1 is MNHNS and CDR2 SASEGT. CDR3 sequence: CASSVDGHTAGYTF. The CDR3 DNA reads TGTGCCAGCAGTGTGGACGGCCACACTGCTGGCTACACCTTC.

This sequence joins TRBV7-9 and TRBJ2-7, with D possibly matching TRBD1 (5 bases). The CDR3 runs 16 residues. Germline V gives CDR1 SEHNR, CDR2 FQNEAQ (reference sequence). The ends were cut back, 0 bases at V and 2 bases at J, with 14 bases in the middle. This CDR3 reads CASSLAVAGNPYEQYF. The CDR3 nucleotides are TGTGCCAGCAGCTTAGCGGTGGCAGGGAACCCCTACGAGCAGTACTTC.

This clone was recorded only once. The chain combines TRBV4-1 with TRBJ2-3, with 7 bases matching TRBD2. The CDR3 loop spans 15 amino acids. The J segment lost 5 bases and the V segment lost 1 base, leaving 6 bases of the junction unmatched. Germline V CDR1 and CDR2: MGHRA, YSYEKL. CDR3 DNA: TGCGCCAGCAGCCAAGGGGGGGGACTGGGAGATACGCAGTATTTT. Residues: CASSQGGGLGDTQYF.

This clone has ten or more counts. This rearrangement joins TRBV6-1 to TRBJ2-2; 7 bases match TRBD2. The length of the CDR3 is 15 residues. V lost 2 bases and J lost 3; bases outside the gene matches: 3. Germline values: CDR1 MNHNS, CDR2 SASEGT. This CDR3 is CASSESAGDTGELFF. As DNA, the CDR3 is TGTGCCAGCAGTGAAAGCGCGGGAGACACCGGGGAGCTGTTTTTT.

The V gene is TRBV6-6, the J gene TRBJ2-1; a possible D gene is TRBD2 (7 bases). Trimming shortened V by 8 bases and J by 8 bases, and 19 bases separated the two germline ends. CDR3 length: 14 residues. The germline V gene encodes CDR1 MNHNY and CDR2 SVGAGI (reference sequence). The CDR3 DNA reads TGTGCCAGCCCCCGGGACAAGGGAGGGGATGAGCAGTTCTTC. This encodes CASPRDKGGDEQFF.

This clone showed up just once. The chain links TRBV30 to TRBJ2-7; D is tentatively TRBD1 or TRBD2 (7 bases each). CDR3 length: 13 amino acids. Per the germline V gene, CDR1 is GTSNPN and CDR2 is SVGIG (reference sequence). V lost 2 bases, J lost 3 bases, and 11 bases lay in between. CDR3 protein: CAWSQGGGYEQYF. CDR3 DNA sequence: TGTGCCTGGAGTCAGGGGGGGGGCTACGAGCAGTACTTC.

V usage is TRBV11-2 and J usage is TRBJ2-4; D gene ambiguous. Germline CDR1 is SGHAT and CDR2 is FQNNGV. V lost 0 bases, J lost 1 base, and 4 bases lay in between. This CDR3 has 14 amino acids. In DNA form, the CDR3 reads TGTGCCAGCAGCTTAGAGGGGGCCAAAAACATTCAGTACTTC. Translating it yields CASSLEGAKNIQYF.

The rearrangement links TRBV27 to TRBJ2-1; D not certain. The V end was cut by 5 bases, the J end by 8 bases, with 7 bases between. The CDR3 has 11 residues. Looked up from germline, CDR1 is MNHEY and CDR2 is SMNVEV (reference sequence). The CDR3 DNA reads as TGTGCCAGCAGTCACGGCGATGAGCAGTTCTTC. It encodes CASSHGDEQFF.